Reported below is one T cell receptor (beta chain). Both 60 Vbeta primers and 13 Jbeta primers went into the PCR. Here immunoSEQ multiplex PCR was the method, and the copy in TCRdb shows in-frame clones only, minus some. The sample includes approximately 77,000 clones, over 60% of them seen just once. This record comes from a study of cytomegalovirus exposure and HLA in healthy donors. Germline V gene data show CDR1 as MNHEY and CDR2 as SVGAGI. V was clipped by 1 base and J by 6 bases; unmatched bases: 7. The CDR3 is 15 amino acids. This receptor was identified in a male donor in good health and CMV-seropositive. The specimen sequenced was PBMCs. This sequence joins TRBV6-5 and TRBJ1-2; 8 positions agree with TRBD1. The CDR3 is CASSYWARGRDGYTF. The CDR3 DNA is TGTGCCAGCAGTTACTGGGCCAGGGGGCGAGATGGCTACACCTTC.